This is a list of T cell receptor beta chains from one sample in a study of blood T cell repertoires in COVID-19. The method was immunoSEQ multiplex PCR; TCRdb's version includes in-frame clones alone and lacks a portion of them. The table records fewer than 250,000 clones, about nine tenths of them present only once. The sample comprised PBMCs or T cells enriched from blood (not recorded which). Receptors were obtained from a woman under 40 with acute COVID-19. Each CDR3 is given with its conserved first and last residue. A D gene is named only where the DNA matches it firmly. Part of the rows lack a size; the others show once, few, many or a class for expanded clones.

CDR3,DNA,D,J,V,size
CASSEQTGGFNQPQHF,TGTGCCAGCAGTGAACAGACAGGGGGCTTCAATCAGCCCCAGCATTTT,TRBD1,TRBJ1-5,TRBV6-1,few
CASSGGTSPTETQYF,TGCGCCAGCAGTGGAGGGACATCCCCAACGGAGACCCAGTACTTC,.,TRBJ2-5,TRBV10-1,.
CASSTGHLNTEAFF,TGTGCCAGCAGCACAGGACACTTGAACACTGAAGCTTTCTTT,.,TRBJ1-1,TRBV7-9,.
CASSSGTEAYEQYF,TGCGCCAGCAGCTCCGGGACTGAAGCCTACGAGCAGTACTTC,.,TRBJ2-7,TRBV5-1,.
CASSLGLSGNTIYF,TGTGCCAGCAGCTTGGGCCTCTCTGGAAACACCATATATTTT,.,TRBJ1-3,TRBV6-2/TRBV6-3,once
CASSQGAGATDTQYF,TGTGCCAGCAGCCAGGGGGCAGGGGCCACAGATACGCAGTATTTT,.,TRBJ2-3,TRBV14,once
CASSQGRGHGYTF,TGTGCCAGCAGCCAAGGTAGGGGGCATGGCTACACCTTC,TRBD1,TRBJ1-2,TRBV3-1/TRBV3-2,.
CASSPFSGRSSEAYEQYF,TGTGCCAGCTCACCCTTTAGCGGGCGTTCCAGCGAGGCCTACGAGCAGTACTTC,TRBD2,TRBJ2-7,TRBV18,.
CASSPAGLAGGETQYF,TGTGCCAGCAGCCCTGCGGGACTAGCGGGGGGGGAGACCCAGTACTTC,TRBD2,TRBJ2-5,TRBV5-4,.
CASSLAGTGGPRVETQYF,TGTGCCAGCAGCTTAGCCGGGACAGGGGGCCCCCGGGTAGAGACCCAGTACTTC,TRBD1,TRBJ2-5,TRBV7-6,.
CSVEDPPGQGVPYGYTF,TGCAGCGTTGAAGATCCCCCGGGACAGGGCGTCCCCTATGGCTACACCTTC,TRBD1,TRBJ1-2,TRBV29-1,.
CASSQVPRTGNGNQPQHF,TGTGCCAGCAGCCAAGTACCCCGGACAGGGAACGGCAATCAGCCCCAGCATTTT,TRBD1,TRBJ1-5,TRBV4-2,.
CASSPSAQQYF,TGTGCCAGCAGCCCCTCTGCGCAGCAGTACTTC,.,TRBJ2-7,TRBV6-6,.
CASSPGQGGEQYF,TGTGCCAGCAGCCCCGGACAGGGGGGAGAGCAGTACTTC,TRBD1,TRBJ2-7,TRBV6-5,.
CSASITSGGFYEQYF,TGCAGTGCTAGTATCACTAGCGGGGGGTTTTACGAGCAGTACTTC,TRBD2,TRBJ2-7,TRBV20-1,.
CASSELLPGEQYF,TGCGCCAGCAGTGAGCTACTCCCTGGCGAGCAGTACTTC,.,TRBJ2-7,TRBV10-2,.
CAWRQGGRTNEKLFF,TGTGCCTGGAGACAGGGGGGCAGAACTAATGAAAAACTGTTTTTT,TRBD1,TRBJ1-4,TRBV30,.
CASRGGPSYEQYF,TGCGCCAGCAGAGGAGGGCCCTCCTACGAGCAGTACTTC,.,TRBJ2-7,TRBV5-1,.
CASTPMDRVGEQYF,TGTGCCAGCACCCCGATGGACAGGGTCGGCGAGCAGTACTTC,TRBD1,TRBJ2-7,TRBV6-5,.
CASSRAGDGNQPQHF,TGTGCCAGCAGCAGGGCGGGAGATGGCAATCAGCCCCAGCATTTT,.,TRBJ1-5,TRBV6-6,.